This T cell receptor beta chain was profiled in a study of CD8+CD57+ T cells in acquired aplastic anemia. As for the study in general: Isolated CD4+ and CD8+ cells, once sorted, yielded DNA averaging roughly 3 ug.

This clonotype came up many times. It was genomic DNA that served as the template for profiling TCR beta VDJ and CDR3. TCRdb reanalysed the reads using MiXCR and keeps one entry per CDR3 protein. The data contain about 81,000 distinct CDR3 sequences, approximately 46% of them singletons. This TCR was sampled from a human donor in good health, serving as a control. The specimen was sorted CD4+, CD8+, or CD8+CD57+ T cells (not recorded which) from PBMCs.

This CDR3 reads CATSSDRTGLGTEAFF. In DNA form, the CDR3 reads TGTGCCACCAGCAGCGATCGGACGGGTTTGGGCACTGAAGCTTTCTTT. The rearrangement uses TRBV15 and TRBJ1-1; no clear D. Trimming took 3 bases from V and 4 from J, leaving 18 bases between them. In germline, CDR1 is LNHNV, CDR2 YYDKDF (reference sequence). The CDR3 contains 16 residues.